This T cell receptor beta chain is drawn from a study of cytomegalovirus exposure and HLA in healthy donors. Study results and caveats: Productive rates of about 90% or about 30% were seen for most TCR beta V segments in an earlier analysis. In a later analysis, HLA-C alleles had the fewest associated TCRs, DRB1 alleles the most. TCR beta chains numbering more than 150 were designated cytomegalovirus-associated.

Germline V gene sequence: CDR1 SGDLS, CDR2 YYNGEE. V dropped 0 bases and J dropped 1; count of bases not matched to a gene: 4. The CDR3 extends over 15 amino acids. For this clone: The antigen remains undetermined.

The PCR had 60 Vbeta and 13 Jbeta primers. Some clones are missing from TCRdb's copy, which holds only in-frame ones; the method was immunoSEQ multiplex PCR. The sample has about 160,000 clones; 82% are singletons. The sequencing input was PBMCs. The chain has TRBV9 and TRBJ2-7; 7 bases are a match to TRBD1. This clonotype originated in a girl aged 2-9 years in good health and CMV-seropositive. The chain's CDR3 is CASSVGTGYSYEQYF. The CDR3 DNA sequence: TGTGCCAGCAGCGTAGGGACAGGATATTCCTACGAGCAGTACTTC.